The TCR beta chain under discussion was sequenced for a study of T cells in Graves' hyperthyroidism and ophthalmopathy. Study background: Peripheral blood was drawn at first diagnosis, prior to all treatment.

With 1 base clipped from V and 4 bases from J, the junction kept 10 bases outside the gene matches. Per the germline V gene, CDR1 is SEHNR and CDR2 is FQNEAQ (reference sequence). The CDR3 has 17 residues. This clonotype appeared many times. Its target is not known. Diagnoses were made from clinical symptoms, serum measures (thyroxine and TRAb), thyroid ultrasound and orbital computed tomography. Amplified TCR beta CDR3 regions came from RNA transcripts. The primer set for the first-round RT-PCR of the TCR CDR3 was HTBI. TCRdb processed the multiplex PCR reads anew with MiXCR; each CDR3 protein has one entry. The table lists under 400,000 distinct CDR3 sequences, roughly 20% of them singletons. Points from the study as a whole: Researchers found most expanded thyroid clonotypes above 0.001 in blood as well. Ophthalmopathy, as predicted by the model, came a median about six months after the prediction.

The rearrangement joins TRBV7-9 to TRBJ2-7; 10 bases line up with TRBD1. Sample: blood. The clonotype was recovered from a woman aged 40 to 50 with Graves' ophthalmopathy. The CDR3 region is CASSLGVRDRGLYEQYF. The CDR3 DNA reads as TGTGCCAGCAGCTTAGGTGTAAGGGACAGGGGATTATACGAGCAGTACTTC. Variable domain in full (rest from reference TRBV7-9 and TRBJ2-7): DTGVSQNPRHKITKRGQNVTFRCDPISEHNRLYWYRQTLGQGPEFLTYFQNEAQLEKSRLLSDRFSAERPKGSFSTLEIQRTEQGDSAMYLCASSLGVRDRGLYEQYFGPGTRLTVT.